This T cell receptor (beta chain) was sequenced in a study of T cell changes during pregnancy in multiple sclerosis. Clones were read by immunoSEQ multiplex PCR, and TCRdb kept only the in-frame ones, dropping some. This table holds about 54,000 clones, about 90% found once. CDR1 SGHVS and CDR2 FQNEAQ come from the germline V gene. Trimming removed 6 bases from V and 6 bases from J; junction bases left unmatched: 4. The CDR3 has 14 residues. The sequences come from CD4+ T cells from peripheral blood mononuclear cells, collected in the first trimester of pregnancy. The chain is built from TRBV7-8 and TRBJ2-2, with 10 bases lining up with TRBD2. The sequence derives from a female donor with multiple sclerosis, enrolled in a pregnancy study. The CDR3 loop is CASRPGTSAGELFF. The CDR3 nucleotides read TGTGCCAGCAGGCCCGGGACTAGCGCCGGGGAGCTGTTTTTT.